Given below is one TCR beta chain in context. Germline V gene lookup returns CDR1 LNHDA and CDR2 SQIVND (reference sequence). The CDR3 contains 14 residues. The V and J ends lost 5 bases and 1 base respectively, with 10 bases between them. Reverse transcribing all isolated RNA meant expressed TCRB transcripts were sequenced. Here immunoSEQ multiplex PCR was the method, and the copy in TCRdb shows in-frame clones only, minus some. Counted here are about 320,000 clones, around 15% occurring once; the ten biggest clones make up 6.7%. This sample was included in a study of beta chain features in type 1 diabetes. Across the study: All samples together contributed around 98,000,000 sorted cells for examination.

This sequence was found in a man aged 25-45 years in good health. Input material: central memory CD4+ T cells from blood. The chain is built from TRBV19 and TRBJ2-3, with TRBD2 as a possible D gene (5 bases). The CDR3 DNA reads TGTGCCAGTAGTTTTGGACTGGGCACAGATACGCAGTATTTT. This sequence encodes CASSFGLGTDTQYF. The variable domain in full, completed from reference TRBV19 and TRBJ2-3, reads DGGITQSPKYLFRKEGQNVTLSCEQNLNHDAMYWYRQDPGQGLRLIYYSQIVNDFQKGDIAEGYSVSREKKESFPLTVTSAQKNPTAFYLCASSFGLGTDTQYFGPGTRLTVL.